These 16 T cell receptor beta chains originate from one sample sequenced in a study of molecular identifiers for immune sequencing clone quantification. One entry per CDR3 protein, called by TCRdb with MiXCR from the PCR reads. The sample holds about 640,000 distinct CDR3 sequences, 20% seen once. Material: naive CD8+ T cells from blood, with Jurkat cell RNA spiked in. As for subset: FACS-sorted CD8+CD4-CCR7+CD45RA+ naive T cells. The receptors stem from a human donor in good health. Some libraries in this study had Jurkat cell RNA spiked in.

This clonotype occurred a few times. V and J are TRBV6-2 or TRBV6-3 and TRBJ2-7; 8 nucleotides match TRBD2. V gave up 4 bases and J gave up 2 bases; unmatched junction bases: 10. CDR1 is MNHEY, CDR2 SVGEGT, per germline. CDR3 length equals 16 residues. The DNA of the CDR3 is TGTGCCAGCAGTTCCACCGGGACTAGGAGTACCTACGAGCAGTACTTC. Its protein is CASSSTGTRSTYEQYF.

This clonotype was seen at least ten times. V is TRBV11-2 and J is TRBJ2-3, with 10 nucleotides matching TRBD1. The germline gives CDR1 SGHAT, CDR2 FQNNGV. V trimming: 5 bases; J trimming: 0 bases; junction bases outside the gene matches: 8. This CDR3 region has 17 residues. In DNA, the CDR3 is TGTGCCAGCAGCCCCTGGGACAGGGGAGCGAGCACAGATACGCAGTATTTT. Translating it yields CASSPWDRGASTDTQYF.

This clonotype was observed a few times. The chain has TRBV19 and TRBJ2-5, with D perhaps matching TRBD1 (5 bases). V dropped 5 bases and J dropped 5 bases, with 18 bases sitting between them. The CDR3 consists of 15 residues. Germline V gene data show CDR1 as LNHDA and CDR2 as SQIVND (reference sequence). CDR3 protein: CASSFFGNPGETQYF. CDR3 sequence (DNA): TGTGCCAGTAGTTTTTTCGGCAACCCAGGGGAGACCCAGTACTTC.

V is TRBV9 and J is TRBJ2-2; 8 bases fit TRBD2. The V and J ends lost 4 bases and 3 bases, in that order; junction bases with no gene match: 8. The CDR3 has 16 residues. Germline V gene data show CDR1 as SGDLS and CDR2 as YYNGEE. Here the CDR3 reads CASSTPPGGYTGELFF. The CDR3 DNA reads TGTGCCAGCAGCACCCCGCCGGGGGGGTACACCGGGGAGCTGTTTTTT.

About this clonotype: A much bigger clone sits one base away, suggesting this may be a read error. This rearrangement joins TRBV7-2 to TRBJ2-2, with a possible D match to TRBD2 (5 bases). This CDR3 contains 13 residues. Germline assignment: CDR1 SGHTA and CDR2 FQGNSA. The CDR3: CASGLVAPGELFF. The DNA for the CDR3 is TGTGCCAGCGGCTTAGTAGCGCCCGGGGAGCTGTTTTTT.

This chain links TRBV2 with TRBJ2-2; 9 nucleotides agree with TRBD1. The CDR3 has 18 amino acids. The germline V gene has CDR1 SNHLY and CDR2 FYNNEI. The V and J ends lost 7 bases and 3 bases, in that order; junction bases with no gene match: 15. CDR3 residues: CASTGDRATMPDTGELFF. The CDR3 DNA reads TGTGCCAGCACTGGGGACAGGGCTACGATGCCCGACACCGGGGAGCTGTTTTTT.

This clonotype came up a few times. The genes are TRBV4-3 and TRBJ2-2; D not certain. V was clipped by 3 bases and J by 5 bases, with 10 bases between them. This CDR3 contains 14 residues. Germline CDR1 LGHNA, CDR2 YSLEER. The CDR3: CASSHSAATGELFF. The CDR3 bases are TGCGCCAGCAGCCATTCAGCCGCAACCGGGGAGCTGTTTTTT.

In this sample, this clonotype turned up many times. The V gene is TRBV11-2, the J gene TRBJ2-3, with D unresolved. Trimming removed 7 bases from V and 7 bases from J, with 15 bases in between. Germline V gene lookup returns CDR1 SGHAT and CDR2 FQNNGV. There are 13 residues in the CDR3. In DNA, the CDR3 is TGTGCCAGCACCACATGGAGCGATAATACGCAGTATTTT. It encodes CASTTWSDNTQYF. The whole variable domain, filled in from reference TRBV11-2 and TRBJ2-3, reads EAGVAQSPRYKIIEKRQSVAFWCNPISGHATLYWYQQILGQGPKLLIQFQNNGVVDDSQLPKDRFSAERLKGVDSTLKIQPAKLEDSAVYLCASTTWSDNTQYFGPGTRLTVL.

This clonotype was observed many times. One junction end does not reproduce the germline sequence, and a read error may be involved. V and J are TRBV7-9 and TRBJ1-1, with a tentative D call TRBD1 (5 bases). The CDR3 sequence is 15 residues long. Germline assignment: CDR1 SEHNR and CDR2 FQNEAQ (reference sequence). In nucleotides, the CDR3 is TGTGCCAGCAGCCTAGCGGGGGAGGGGCGGACTGAAGCTTTCTTT. It translates to CASSLAGEGRTEAFF.

The sample holds many counts of this clonotype. The chain carries TRBV30 and TRBJ1-1; D ambiguous. Deletions cut 2 bases from V and 3 bases from J, with 16 bases between. Germline V gene sequence: CDR1 GTSNPN, CDR2 SVGIG (reference sequence). CDR3 length equals 15 residues. DNA of the CDR3: TGTGCCTGGAGTCCCCCCGACAAGTTCGACACTGAAGCTTTCTTT. Its protein product is CAWSPPDKFDTEAFF.

In this sample, this clonotype turned up many times. The rearrangement joins TRBV11-2 to TRBJ1-1; D is unresolved. Trimming pared 0 bases from V and 0 bases from J, leaving 8 bases between. The germline gives CDR1 SGHAT, CDR2 FQNNGV. The CDR3 extends over 15 amino acids. Written as DNA, the CDR3 is TGTGCCAGCAGCTTAGAAGGATATATGAACACTGAAGCTTTCTTT. It yields the protein CASSLEGYMNTEAFF.

This clonotype was found many times. The V call is TRBV6-6, the J call TRBJ1-1; D not resolved. Trimming cost V 2 bases and J 7 bases, with 8 bases left between them. The CDR3 runs 12 residues. CDR1 and CDR2 from the germline V gene are MNHNY and SVGAGI (reference sequence). The CDR3 sequence: CASSYGVSEAFF. Written as DNA, the CDR3 is TGTGCCAGCAGTTACGGTGTCAGTGAAGCTTTCTTT.

The chain has TRBV20-1 and TRBJ1-5; D ambiguous. CDR1 and CDR2 (germline): DFQATT, SNEGSKA (reference sequence). V shed 1 base and J shed 3 bases, with 13 bases lying between them. The CDR3 extends over 15 amino acids. CDR3 DNA sequence: TGCAGTGCTAGAGTACCCAATACCCTCAATCAGCCCCAGCATTTT. Its protein product is CSARVPNTLNQPQHF.

Regarding this clonotype: This may be a read error, as it is one base from a much larger clone. This is likely a read error, given that the CDR3 carries no conserved phenylalanine or tryptophan at its end. This CDR3 reads CASSTRGGGDIQYS. For the CDR3, the DNA is TGTGCCAGCAGTACCAGGGGGGGGGGGGACATTCAGTACTCC. The J gene is TRBJ2-4, the V gene TRBV6-5; D is tentatively TRBD1 or TRBD2 (7 bases each). V dropped 5 bases and J dropped 8 bases, with 16 bases sitting between them. Looked up from germline, CDR1 is MNHEY and CDR2 is SVGAGI. The CDR3 has 14 amino acids.

The chain is built from TRBV12-3 or TRBV12-4 and TRBJ1-2; the D is unclear. The CDR3 is 12 residues long. The V and J ends lost 8 bases and 6 bases respectively, with 13 bases between them. DNA of the CDR3: TGTGCCAGCCGGCGGGTCATCAATGGCTACACCTTC. This encodes CASRRVINGYTF.

As for this clonotype: This could be a read error, since a much larger clone is one nucleotide away. J is TRBJ2-2 and V is TRBV6-5, with D hard to call. With 10 bases removed from V and 5 bases from J, the gap between germline ends came to 8 bases. From germline, CDR1 is MNHEY and CDR2 SVGAGI. The CDR3 extends over 11 amino acids. CDR3 DNA sequence: TGTGCCAACAGATCGACCGGGGAGCTGTTTTTT. Its protein product is CANRSTGELFF.